This entry concerns a single T cell receptor beta chain. The source of the sample is a study of cytomegalovirus exposure and HLA in healthy donors. CDR3 length: 16 residues. Germline V gene data show CDR1 as MNHNY and CDR2 as SVGAGI (reference sequence). With 4 bases clipped from V and 5 bases from J, the junction kept 12 bases outside the gene matches. Use of 60 Vbeta and 13 Jbeta primers characterized the PCR. Authors' analysis steps: Later analysis identified 80 million to 90 million unique TCR beta chains, approximately 10 million shared. TCRdb's table, derived via immunoSEQ multiplex PCR, lists solely in-frame clones and lacks some. That table supplies the V and J calls and clone size; D and trimming were determined from the DNA. The sample lists 100,000 to 120,000 clones; about 90% were seen once.

The chain employs TRBV6-6 and TRBJ1-2, with TRBD1 matching 8 bases. The sequence came from a man aged 35 to 55 in good health and CMV-seronegative. What was sequenced was PBMCs. In nucleotides, the CDR3 is TGTGCCAGCAGTTTACAGGGGGGAGATCGACGATATGGCTACACCTTC. As protein: CASSLQGGDRRYGYTF.